The clone carrying this T cell receptor beta chain was observed once. Its antigen is not identified. CDR1 and CDR2 (germline): MNHGY, SAAAGT. This CDR3 has 13 amino acids. The germline V and J ends were trimmed by 9 bases and 5 bases, with 16 bases remaining between them. This specimen comes from a study of T cell responses to AZD1222 COVID-19 vaccine. Study-wide results and limits: Clonal diversity was possibly underestimated; the donors were predominantly white British and more often female. Compared with day 0, the breadth and depth of the Spike-specific TCR repertoire rose significantly after two doses of AZD1222. A reported finding is that nearly half of spike-specific TCRs target unmutated variant regions.

Some clones are missing from TCRdb's copy, which holds only in-frame ones; the method was immunoSEQ multiplex PCR. Among 110,000 to 150,000 clones, 85% to 90% were seen once, and the ten largest hold around 1.6%. The sample in question was peripheral blood, obtained on day 0 of AZD1222 vaccination. The rearrangement links TRBV6-8 to TRBJ2-5; the D gene is possibly TRBD1 (6 bases). The TCR originated in an adult in good health. CDR3 nucleotide sequence: TGTGCCAGAGAAGGGGGTTCCGAGGAGACCCAGTACTTC. Amino acids: CAREGGSEETQYF.